This T cell receptor (beta chain) appears in the sequencing data of a study of control samples from healthy donors and cancer patients. The table came from immunoSEQ multiplex PCR; TCRdb's copy has only in-frame clones and leaves some out. The sample carries approximately 100,000 clones, roughly 82% recorded once. Germline V gene data show CDR1 as SGHTA and CDR2 as FQGNSA. The V and J ends lost 4 bases and 6 bases, in that order; junction bases with no gene match: 17. This CDR3 is 17 amino acids long. The V gene is TRBV7-2, the J gene TRBJ2-7; TRBD2 matches 8 bases. The sequenced sample consisted of blood. The origin of this receptor is a man aged 55 to 70 in good health. The CDR3 protein is CASSSQLAGTSSGEQYF. The CDR3 bases are TGTGCCAGCAGCTCACAACTCGCCGGGACTAGTAGTGGCGAGCAGTACTTC.